This T cell receptor (beta chain) is drawn from a study of blood T cells in healthy people across ages. Study-level points and caveats: Older age went with lower TCR beta diversity per million T cells, in a roughly linear way. CMV infection status of these donors was not known.

In the case of this clonotype: Antigen: not known.

Germline CDR1 reads DFQATT; CDR2 reads SNEGSKA (reference sequence). The CDR3 consists of 15 residues. Alongside a J-beta primer mix, a sample-barcoded 5' primer served in a second PCR lasting roughly 6 to 12 cycles. TCRdb itself ran the 5' RACE reads through MiXCR, one entry per CDR3 protein. The repertoire holds a few hundred thousand distinct CDR3 sequences, with over 45% as singletons. Extraction yielded at least 6 micrograms of total RNA per sample. The sequence was obtained from a man between 60 and 75 years old in good health. The chain carries TRBV20-1 and TRBJ2-1, with 9 nucleotides matching TRBD1. TRBJ2-7 matches the DNA end more closely, so the J call is doubtful. Sample: blood. This CDR3 reads CSARGDREAYNEQYF. The CDR3 DNA follows: TGCAGTGCTAGAGGGGACAGGGAGGCGTACAATGAGCAGTACTTC.